This TCR beta chain was sequenced in a study of T-cell reconstitution after alpha-beta-depleted transplantation in children. CDR1 is LGHDT and CDR2 is YNNKEL in the germline V gene (reference sequence). The CDR3 contains 15 residues. The junction had 9 bases not matched to a gene; V was cut back by 3 bases and J by 10 bases. As to this clonotype: A much larger clone lies one base from this, so it may be a read error.

Construction of the TCRbeta library involved unique molecular identifiers. TCRdb used MiXCR to reprocess the PCR reads, holding one entry per CDR3 protein. The table has about 170,000 distinct CDR3 sequences, roughly 11% seen once. The receptor was derived from a boy aged 2 to 9 with acute myeloid leukemia, due to receive a stem cell transplant. The sequenced sample was PBMCs, obtained before TCRalphabeta/CD19-depleted stem cell transplant. The rearrangement joins TRBV3-1 to TRBJ2-3, with 11 nucleotides matching TRBD2. This CDR3 is CASSQGLADFYAQYF. The CDR3 nucleotides read TGTGCCAGCAGCCAGGGACTAGCGGATTTTTATGCGCAGTATTTT.